The next 19 T cell receptor beta chains were all read from a single sample in a study of metastatic and nonmetastatic thyroid tumors. Treatment of any kind had been given to no patient before thyroid surgery. Via MiXCR, TCRdb re-called the PCR reads. The table shows over 10,000 clones, with around 10% occurring only once. The sample comprised blood. The source is a female donor with papillary thyroid cancer or a benign thyroid nodule (not recorded which). Some clones in this sample may be carry-over from other donors' samples.

In its sample, this clone was seen many times. A much larger clone differs from this one at a single base, so this may be a read error. The V and J genes are TRBV2 and TRBJ1-6, with D possibly being TRBD1 (5 bases). V lost 1 base to trimming and J lost 9 bases, with 7 bases between them. The CDR3 length is 13 residues. The germline V gene encodes CDR1 SNHLY and CDR2 FYNNEI. CDR3 region: CASSEGGVSPLHF. Written as DNA, the CDR3 is TGTGCCAGCAGTGAAGGAGGGGTTTCACCCCTCCACTTT.

This clone was counted many times. The chain couples TRBV7-2 to TRBJ2-2, with D uncertain. V was pared by 5 bases and J by 3 bases, with 13 bases between. CDR1 and CDR2 (germline): SGHTA, FQGNSA. This CDR3 contains 15 residues. The CDR3, as DNA: TGTGCCAGCAGCCCTTACAGACCCGACACCGGGGAGCTGTTTTTT. Its protein is CASSPYRPDTGELFF.

On this clone itself: A much larger clone differs by one base, so this may be a read error. This rearrangement joins TRBV3-1 to TRBJ2-7; a weak D match, TRBD1 (6 bases). Trimming pared 8 bases from V and 2 bases from J, leaving 13 bases between. Germline V CDR1 and CDR2: LGHDT, YNNKEL (reference sequence). The CDR3 is made up of 13 amino acids. The DNA for the CDR3 is TGTGCCAGCTGCCGGACAGCCGCCTACGAGCAGTACTTC. It specifies CASCRTAAYEQYF.

The sample holds many counts of this clone. V is TRBV3-1 and J is TRBJ2-7, with D possibly matching TRBD2 (5 bases). Trimming took 1 base from V and 4 from J, leaving 8 bases between them. CDR1 LGHDT and CDR2 YNNKEL come from the germline V gene (reference sequence). This CDR3 spans 13 amino acids. In nucleotides, the CDR3 is TGTGCCAGCAGCCAAGGTTCGGGGTACGAGCAGTACTTC. Protein product: CASSQGSGYEQYF.

J is TRBJ1-2 and V is TRBV6-2 or TRBV6-3; no firm D call. The V gene's germline CDR1 is MNHEY and CDR2 SVGEGT. V dropped 6 bases and J dropped 3 bases, with 11 bases sitting between them. This CDR3 comprises 13 residues. The CDR3 sequence is CASRPPGYYGYTF. The CDR3 DNA follows: TGTGCCAGCAGACCTCCTGGCTACTATGGCTACACCTTC.

This clone occurred a few times. Since a much larger clone is just one base distant, this may be a read error. This specimen includes other DNA sequences encoding the same CDR3. This chain joins TRBV29-1 and TRBJ2-7, with D perhaps TRBD2 (6 bases). In germline, CDR1 is SQVTM, CDR2 ANQGSEA. This CDR3 comprises 13 residues. CDR3 coding DNA: TGTAGCGTAGCGCGTCCGGGGGACTACGAGCAGTACTTC. It translates to CSVARPGDYEQYF.

A note on this clone: The CDR3 carries no conserved terminal phenylalanine or tryptophan, so it likely arises from a read error. The chain couples TRBV2 to TRBJ2-7; D remains unclear. Germline CDR1 reads SNHLY; CDR2 reads FYNNEI. V was trimmed by 3 bases and J by 6 bases, leaving 12 bases between them. There are 13 residues in the CDR3. The CDR3 sequence is CASSDEGLGEQYI. Here the CDR3 DNA reads TGTGCCAGCAGTGACGAAGGGTTAGGCGAGCAGTACATC.

This clone was observed at least ten times. The chain employs TRBV6-1 and TRBJ2-3; D not certain. Germline lookup yields CDR1 MNHNS and CDR2 SASEGT. Trimming shortened V by 6 bases and J by 6 bases, and 10 bases separated the two germline ends. The CDR3 runs 12 residues. DNA for the CDR3: TGTGCCAGCAGCCTATCTGGGGATACGCAGTATTTT. Translated, it gives CASSLSGDTQYF.

This clone is termed medium-sized. This chain connects TRBV6-5 to TRBJ2-2, with 7 bases fitting TRBD2. Losses at the gene ends were 0 bases for V and 5 bases for J; bases not matched to a gene: 6. The CDR3 extends over 16 amino acids. Germline V gives CDR1 MNHEY, CDR2 SVGAGI. This chain's CDR3 is CASSYSGGRLTGELFF. CDR3 nucleotide sequence: TGTGCCAGCAGTTACTCGGGGGGGAGATTGACCGGGGAGCTGTTTTTT.

This clone has ten or more counts. The chain's CDR3 is CSTGQGFQETQYF. DNA for the CDR3: TGCAGCACAGGACAGGGGTTCCAAGAGACCCAGTACTTC. The chain uses TRBV29-1 and TRBJ2-5, with TRBD1 matching over 9 bases. From germline, CDR1 is SQVTM and CDR2 ANQGSEA. The CDR3 loop spans 13 amino acids. Trimming took 8 bases from V and 1 from J; bases not matched to a gene: 5. The full variable domain, its missing parts supplied by reference TRBV29-1 and TRBJ2-5, is SAVISQKPSRDICQRGTSLTIQCQVDSQVTMMFWYRQQPGQSLTLIATANQGSEATYESGFVIDKFPISRPNLTFSTLTVSNMSPEDSSIYLCSTGQGFQETQYFGPGTRLLVL.

This clone appeared a few times. Since no conserved phenylalanine or tryptophan closes the CDR3, a read error is the likely cause. The CDR3 is CASLPGQVTGELFY. For the CDR3, the DNA is TGTGCCAGTCTTCCGGGACAGGTGACCGGGGAGCTGTTTTAT. The chain couples TRBV12-3 or TRBV12-4 to TRBJ2-2; TRBD1 aligns across 8 bases. V gave up 9 bases and J gave up 5 bases; unmatched junction bases: 8. The CDR3 is 14 amino acids.

In this sample, this clone turned up a few times. This sequence joins TRBV27 and TRBJ2-1, with TRBD2 matching over 14 bases. Looked up from germline, CDR1 is MNHEY and CDR2 is SMNVEV (reference sequence). Germline trimming cut 10 bases from V and 15 bases from J; bases unmatched to any gene: 14. This CDR3 spans 14 amino acids. The CDR3 nucleotides read TGTGCCAACATGGGACTAGCGGGAGCGGAGGAGGCGTTCTTC. The encoded protein is CANMGLAGAEEAFF.

This clone was seen repeatedly, ten times or more. The chain couples TRBV14 to TRBJ2-7; no firm D call. The germline V and J ends were trimmed by 0 bases and 3 bases, with 9 bases remaining between them. The CDR3 extends over 14 amino acids. Germline V lookup: CDR1 SGHDN, CDR2 FVKESK. CDR3: CASSQDTIDYEQYF. The CDR3 DNA follows: TGTGCCAGCAGCCAAGATACTATAGACTACGAGCAGTACTTC.

This clone was detected ten times or more. This chain uses TRBV4-2 with TRBJ2-2; perhaps TRBD1 as D (6 bases). The germline V gene encodes CDR1 LGHNA and CDR2 YNFKEQ. V lost 1 base and J 4 bases, leaving 10 bases between the germline ends. The CDR3 spans 15 residues. The CDR3 spells CASSQADSPTGELFF. The CDR3 coding sequence is TGTGCCAGCAGCCAAGCGGACAGCCCCACCGGGGAGCTGTTTTTT.

The table lists this clone with many counts. Given a much more abundant clone one base away, this may be a read error. The chain is built from TRBV6-1 and TRBJ2-1; 9 positions match TRBD1. CDR1 and CDR2 (germline): MNHNS, SASEGT. The CDR3 length is 15 residues. The DNA of the CDR3 is TGTGCCAGCAACACAGGACAGGGGTTCATCAATGGGCAGTTCTTC. This encodes CASNTGQGFINGQFF.

By frequency in the sample, this clone is medium-sized. The rearrangement joins TRBV6-2 or TRBV6-3 to TRBJ2-5; D possibly corresponds to TRBD1 (7 bases). Trimming cost V 6 bases and J 5 bases, with 19 bases left between them. The CDR3 length is 15 residues. The germline V gene has CDR1 MNHEY and CDR2 SVGEGT. The chain's CDR3 is CASSPTRQGGETQYF. In nucleotides, the CDR3 is TGTGCCAGCAGCCCCACCCGACAGGGAGGCGAGACCCAGTACTTC.

This clone has at least ten counts. A much larger clone is a single base away; this may be a read error. The chain joins TRBV2 to TRBJ1-2; D unresolved. Trimming took 3 bases from V and 0 from J, leaving 5 bases between them. Germline V gives CDR1 SNHLY, CDR2 FYNNEI. The CDR3 is 13 amino acids. The CDR3 DNA is TGTGCCAGCAGTGACCTACCTAACTATGGCTACACCTTC. Protein product: CASSDLPNYGYTF.

The sample holds many counts of this clone. CDR3 in amino acids: CASSLRLAGGPTDTQYF. In DNA, the CDR3 is TGTGCCAGCAGCTTGAGGCTAGCGGGAGGGCCGACAGATACGCAGTATTTT. The J gene is TRBJ2-3, the V gene TRBV5-4, with TRBD2 matching 12 bases. The CDR3 contains 17 residues. Trimming took 1 base from V and 3 from J; bases not matched to a gene: 6. The germline gives CDR1 SGHNT, CDR2 YYREEE (reference sequence).

This clone was seen repeatedly, ten times or more. V is TRBV19 and J is TRBJ1-5, with unresolved D. CDR1 and CDR2 (germline): LNHDA, SQIVND (reference sequence). The CDR3 loop spans 11 amino acids. V was pared by 5 bases and J by 11 bases, with 10 bases between. The CDR3 sequence is CASSVSSAQHF. The CDR3 coding sequence is TGTGCCAGTAGTGTTTCTTCGGCCCAGCATTTT.